One T cell receptor beta chain is described in this entry. No antigen is known for it. The CDR3 is 12 amino acids. Trimming removed 1 base at V and 5 bases at J, with 4 bases between. The germline V gene encodes CDR1 LGHNT and CDR2 FRNRAP. This specimen comes from a study of T cell responses to AZD1222 COVID-19 vaccine. Findings and limits, study-wide: It was only after the peak T cell response that any repertoires were sampled. Vaccine-associated CD4 TCRs ranged over spike, dominating at 160-218 and 743-854. Females made up more of the donors, who were largely white British, and clonal diversity may have come out too low. Recipients of two AZD1222 doses showed rising Spike-specific TCR breadth and depth.

Only in-frame clones appear in the TCRdb table, and some are missing; sequencing was by immunoSEQ multiplex PCR. The sample has under 200,000 clones, approximately 94% seen once. The specimen comprised peripheral blood, sampled 28 days after the second dose of the MenACWY control vaccine. The chain is built from TRBV12-5 and TRBJ2-3; D is unclear. This receptor was obtained from an adult who received the MenACWY meningococcal vaccine as a control. The CDR3 region has the DNA TGTGCTAGTGGTTTGGCAGGAGATACGCAGTATTTT. Protein: CASGLAGDTQYF. The full variable domain, its missing parts supplied by reference TRBV12-5 and TRBJ2-3, is DARVTQTPRHKVTEMGQEVTMRCQPILGHNTVFWYRQTMMQGLELLAYFRNRAPLDDSGMPKDRFSAEMPDATLATLKIQPSEPRDSAVYFCASGLAGDTQYFGPGTRLTVL.